One and the same sample provided the 19 T cell receptor beta chains below, sequenced in a study of early T cells in non-severe SARS-CoV-2 infection. Each CDR3 protein is one row after TCRdb ran MiXCR on the 5' RACE reads. The sample includes 25,000 to 35,000 distinct CDR3 sequences, 3.5% to 5.5% of them seen just once. The sample in question was whole blood, obtained at baseline. The receptors stem from an adult who was a healthcare worker with PCR-confirmed SARS-CoV-2 infection or an uninfected control (not recorded which).

Many counts were recorded for this clonotype. The chain joins TRBV7-2 to TRBJ2-7, with D possibly matching TRBD2 (6 bases). CDR3 length: 15 amino acids. V was trimmed by 5 bases and J by 3 bases, leaving 17 bases between them. Germline CDR1 reads SGHTA; CDR2 reads FQGNSA. CDR3 DNA: TGTGCCAGCAGCCTAGACCGGGGGACTCACTACGAGCAGTACTTC. The encoded protein is CASSLDRGTHYEQYF.

In its sample, this clonotype was seen many times. The chain employs TRBV27 and TRBJ2-1, with TRBD2 matching over 9 bases. Losses at the gene ends were 3 bases for V and 10 bases for J; bases not matched to a gene: 4. The CDR3 has 13 amino acids. Germline V gives CDR1 MNHEY, CDR2 SMNVEV (reference sequence). DNA of the CDR3: TGTGCCAGCAGTTTTAGCGGGGGTTGGGAGCAGTTCTTC. Residues: CASSFSGGWEQFF.

This clonotype was seen ten or more times. The rearrangement uses TRBV2 and TRBJ2-7, with D possibly being TRBD1 or TRBD2 (6 bases each). This CDR3 has 14 amino acids. V was pared by 2 bases and J by 4 bases, with 12 bases between. Germline CDR1 and CDR2: SNHLY and FYNNEI. CDR3 in DNA: TGTGCCAGCAGTGAATGGGGGGCGGGTTACGAGCAGTACTTC. This translates into CASSEWGAGYEQYF.

This chain links TRBV6-5 with TRBJ1-6, with D perhaps TRBD1 (6 bases). The V end was cut by 2 bases, the J end by 12 bases, with 17 bases between. CDR3 size: 15 residues. Per germline, CDR1 MNHEY and CDR2 SVGAGI. The DNA of the CDR3 is TGTGCCAGCAGTTACAAGCAGGGGCATATTGTACCCCTCCACTTT. Amino acid sequence: CASSYKQGHIVPLHF.

This chain uses TRBV6-5 with TRBJ2-5; no reliable D call. Trimming shortened V by 2 bases and J by 5 bases, and 12 bases separated the two germline ends. This CDR3 has 14 residues. Germline CDR1 and CDR2: MNHEY and SVGAGI. CDR3 nucleotides: TGTGCCAGCAGTTACGAGCCTTGGGCTGAGACCCAGTACTTC. It yields the protein CASSYEPWAETQYF.

CDR3 sequence (DNA): TGCAGCGTCGGGGGGGGCCACCCGCTTCTCCAAGAGACCCAGTACTTC. This gives the protein CSVGGGHPLLQETQYF. This rearrangement joins TRBV29-1 to TRBJ2-5; TRBD2 agrees at 8 bases. With 6 bases clipped from V and 1 base from J, the junction kept 13 bases outside the gene matches. The germline V gene has CDR1 SQVTM and CDR2 ANQGSEA. The CDR3 loop spans 16 amino acids.

This chain connects TRBV5-1 to TRBJ1-2; a possible D gene is TRBD1 (5 bases). V was pared by 0 bases and J by 4 bases, with 10 bases between. CDR1 and CDR2 from the germline V gene are SGHRS and YFSETQ. The CDR3 extends over 14 amino acids. The CDR3 DNA sequence: TGCGCCAGCAGCTTGGAAGGGGAGGCCTATGGCTACACCTTC. Protein: CASSLEGEAYGYTF. The full variable domain, its missing parts supplied by reference TRBV5-1 and TRBJ1-2, is KAGVTQTPRYLIKTRGQQVTLSCSPISGHRSVSWYQQTPGQGLQFLFEYFSETQRNKGNFPGRFSGRQFSNSRSEMNVSTLELGDSALYLCASSLEGEAYGYTFGSGTRLTVV.

This clonotype has more than one count but fewer than ten. The chain carries TRBV9 and TRBJ2-2; D is perhaps TRBD1 or TRBD2 (5 bases each). V lost 2 bases, J lost 5 bases, and 13 bases lay in between. This CDR3 contains 15 residues. Germline loops: CDR1 SGDLS, CDR2 YYNGEE. Here the CDR3 reads CASSVTAEGTGELFF. The CDR3 nucleotides are TGTGCCAGCAGCGTTACAGCAGAGGGGACCGGGGAGCTGTTTTTT.

At least ten counts were recorded for this clonotype. The chain has TRBV18 and TRBJ1-6, with D unclear. The germline V gene encodes CDR1 KGHSH and CDR2 LQKENI. The CDR3 extends over 15 amino acids. Trimming removed 2 bases from V and 8 bases from J, with 13 bases in between. CDR3 sequence reads: CASSPGEAVDSPLHF. As DNA, the CDR3 is TGTGCCAGCTCACCAGGTGAGGCTGTGGATTCACCCCTCCACTTT.

The rearrangement links TRBV7-6 to TRBJ2-7; D is perhaps TRBD1 (6 bases). The germline gives CDR1 SGHVS, CDR2 FNYEAQ. The V gene lost 0 bases and the J gene lost 6 bases, with 12 bases spanning the gap. This CDR3 is 14 amino acids long. CDR3 in amino acids: CASSLAPQGSEQYF. The DNA of the CDR3 is TGTGCCAGCAGCTTAGCCCCGCAGGGGAGCGAGCAGTACTTC.

The sample holds many counts of this clonotype. This chain uses TRBV5-5 with TRBJ1-5; D is unresolved. The V gene's germline CDR1 is SGHKS and CDR2 YYEKEE (reference sequence). The CDR3 has 15 amino acids. V lost 6 bases and J 3 bases, leaving 16 bases between the germline ends. In DNA form, the CDR3 reads TGTGCCAGCACCCGTTCGTGGGAAATCAATCAGCCCCAGCATTTT. Translated, it gives CASTRSWEINQPQHF.

This clonotype was seen repeatedly, ten times or more. The V and J genes are TRBV19 and TRBJ2-3; D gene unclear. Per germline, CDR1 LNHDA and CDR2 SQIVND (reference sequence). This CDR3 has 14 residues. V lost 3 bases and J lost 0, with 7 bases in between. The CDR3 bases are TGTGCCAGTAGTATTGGCTCTAGCACAGATACGCAGTATTTT. It specifies CASSIGSSTDTQYF.

There are many counts of this clonotype. This chain uses TRBV11-2 with TRBJ2-7, with D perhaps TRBD2 (5 bases). This CDR3 contains 16 residues. Trimming stripped 5 bases from V and 3 bases from J, with 20 bases between. The germline V gene has CDR1 SGHAT and CDR2 FQNNGV. The DNA of the CDR3 is TGTGCCAGCAGCCTCATGCCGGGGTTCCGAATCTACGAGCAGTACTTC. As protein: CASSLMPGFRIYEQYF. The whole variable domain, remainder taken from reference TRBV11-2 and TRBJ2-7, is EAGVAQSPRYKIIEKRQSVAFWCNPISGHATLYWYQQILGQGPKLLIQFQNNGVVDDSQLPKDRFSAERLKGVDSTLKIQPAKLEDSAVYLCASSLMPGFRIYEQYFGPGTRLTVT.

A few counts support this clonotype. The CDR3 here is CSVLRVNSYEQYF. CDR3 nucleotides: TGCAGCGTCCTCAGGGTTAATTCCTACGAGCAGTACTTC. The rearrangement uses TRBV29-1 and TRBJ2-7; TRBD1 is a possible D gene (5 bases). CDR1 and CDR2 (germline): SQVTM, ANQGSEA. V dropped 6 bases and J dropped 1 base, with 13 bases sitting between them. The CDR3 extends over 13 amino acids.

The chain combines TRBV29-1 with TRBJ1-2, with TRBD1 matching over 10 bases. The germline gives CDR1 SQVTM, CDR2 ANQGSEA. With 7 bases clipped from V and 4 bases from J, the junction kept 0 bases outside the gene matches. The CDR3 totals 11 residues. The CDR3 loop reads CSGQGAYGYTF. CDR3 nucleotides: TGCAGCGGACAGGGGGCCTATGGCTACACCTTC.

This clonotype occurred a few times. The chain carries TRBV7-3 and TRBJ2-3; D possibly uses TRBD1 or TRBD2 (6 bases each). Germline CDR1 SGHTA, CDR2 FQGTGA. The CDR3 sequence is 14 residues long. V dropped 0 bases and J dropped 4 bases, with 8 bases sitting between them. CDR3 loop: CASSLTEGADTQYF. The CDR3 coding sequence is TGTGCCAGCAGCTTAACGGAGGGGGCAGATACGCAGTATTTT.

This clonotype was detected ten times or more. The genes are TRBV7-2 and TRBJ1-5; D not certain. Trimming pared 5 bases from V and 2 bases from J, leaving 13 bases between. Germline CDR1 is SGHTA and CDR2 is FQGNSA. This CDR3 spans 15 amino acids. The DNA for the CDR3 is TGTGCCAGCAGCCCAGAAGGGCGACGCAATCAGCCCCAGCATTTT. This codes for CASSPEGRRNQPQHF. The complete variable domain, with remaining parts taken from reference TRBV7-2 and TRBJ1-5, reads GAGVSQSPSNKVTEKGKDVELRCDPISGHTALYWYRQSLGQGLEFLIYFQGNSAPDKSGLPSDRFSAERTGGSVSTLTIQRTQQEDSAVYLCASSPEGRRNQPQHFGDGTRLSIL.

This clonotype has at least ten counts. This rearrangement joins TRBV20-1 to TRBJ1-2; 7 nucleotides align to TRBD1. In germline, CDR1 is DFQATT, CDR2 SNEGSKA (reference sequence). Trimming removed 5 bases from V and 5 bases from J; junction bases left unmatched: 5. The CDR3 totals 12 residues. CDR3 sequence: CSAEGQVYGYTF. The CDR3 DNA sequence: TGCAGTGCTGAAGGACAGGTTTATGGCTACACCTTC.

In this sample, this clonotype turned up many times. The V and J genes are TRBV29-1 and TRBJ1-2; D perhaps matches TRBD1 (5 bases). CDR1 and CDR2 from the germline V gene are SQVTM and ANQGSEA. V lost 2 bases, J lost 7 bases, and 17 bases lay in between. The CDR3 has 14 amino acids. CDR3 nucleotide sequence: TGCAGCGTTGAAATCGGGCAGGGTCCGCTTGGCTACACCTTC. This sequence encodes CSVEIGQGPLGYTF.